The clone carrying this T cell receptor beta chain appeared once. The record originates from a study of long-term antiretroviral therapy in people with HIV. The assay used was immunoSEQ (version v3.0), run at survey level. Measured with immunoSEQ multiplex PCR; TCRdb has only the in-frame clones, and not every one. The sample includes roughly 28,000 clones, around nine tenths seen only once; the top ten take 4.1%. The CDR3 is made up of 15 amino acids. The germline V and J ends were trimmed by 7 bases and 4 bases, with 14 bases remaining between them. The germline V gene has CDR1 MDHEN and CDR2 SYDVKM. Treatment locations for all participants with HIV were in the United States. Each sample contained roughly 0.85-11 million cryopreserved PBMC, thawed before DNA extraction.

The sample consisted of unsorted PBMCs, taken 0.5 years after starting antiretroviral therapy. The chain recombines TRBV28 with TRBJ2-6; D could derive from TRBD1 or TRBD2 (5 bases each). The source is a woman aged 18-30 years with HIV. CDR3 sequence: CASTAPGRGANVLTF. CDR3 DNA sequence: TGTGCCAGCACCGCACCGGGACGCGGGGCCAACGTCCTGACTTTC.